This T cell receptor (beta chain) comes out of a study of T cell repertoires in cytomegalovirus infection. This clonotype was recorded many times. TCRdb recomputed calls from the reads with MiXCR, one row per CDR3 protein. The sample lists approximately 630,000 distinct CDR3 sequences, less than 25% seen once, with under 8.5% in the top ten. Sequencing was carried out using CD8+ T cells from PBMCs. The clonotype was recovered from a human donor in good health (CMV status not recorded). Some clones in this sample may be carry-over from other donors' samples.

DNA of the CDR3: TGTGCCAGCAGCCGACGCGGGGACGAGCAGTACTTC. Protein sequence: CASSRRGDEQYF. The chain carries TRBV14 and TRBJ2-7, with D possibly being TRBD2 (6 bases). The V end was cut by 4 bases, the J end by 5 bases, with 9 bases between. The CDR3 contains 12 residues. In germline, CDR1 is SGHDN, CDR2 FVKESK. The full variable domain, its missing parts supplied by reference TRBV14 and TRBJ2-7, is EAGVTQFPSHSVIEKGQTVTLRCDPISGHDNLYWYRRVMGKEIKFLLHFVKESKQDESGMPNNRFLAERTGGTYSTLKVQPAELEDSGVYFCASSRRGDEQYFGPGTRLTVT.